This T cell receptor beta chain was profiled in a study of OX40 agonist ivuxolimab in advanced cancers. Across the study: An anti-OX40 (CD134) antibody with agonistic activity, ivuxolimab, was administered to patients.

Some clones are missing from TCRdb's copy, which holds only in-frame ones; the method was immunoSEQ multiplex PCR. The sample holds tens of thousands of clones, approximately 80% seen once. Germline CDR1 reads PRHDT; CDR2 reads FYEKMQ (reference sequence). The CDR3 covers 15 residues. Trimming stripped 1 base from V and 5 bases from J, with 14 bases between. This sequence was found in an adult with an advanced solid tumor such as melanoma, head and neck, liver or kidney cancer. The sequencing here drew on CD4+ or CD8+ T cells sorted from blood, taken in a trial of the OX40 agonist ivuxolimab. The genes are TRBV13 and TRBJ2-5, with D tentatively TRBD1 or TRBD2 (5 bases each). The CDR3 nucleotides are TGTGCCAGCAGCTTAGATCAGGGAGTTGTTGAGACCCAGTACTTC. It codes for CASSLDQGVVETQYF.